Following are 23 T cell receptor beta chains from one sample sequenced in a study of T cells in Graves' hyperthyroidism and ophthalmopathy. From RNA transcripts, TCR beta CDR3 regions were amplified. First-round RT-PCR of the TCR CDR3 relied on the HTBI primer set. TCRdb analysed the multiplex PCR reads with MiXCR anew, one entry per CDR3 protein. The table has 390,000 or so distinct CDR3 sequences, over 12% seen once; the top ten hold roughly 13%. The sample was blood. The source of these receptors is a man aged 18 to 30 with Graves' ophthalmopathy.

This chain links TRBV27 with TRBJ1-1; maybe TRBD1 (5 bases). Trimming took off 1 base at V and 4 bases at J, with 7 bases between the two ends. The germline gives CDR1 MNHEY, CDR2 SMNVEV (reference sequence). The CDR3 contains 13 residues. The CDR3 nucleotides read TGTGCCAGCAGTTTATTCAGGGCCACTGAAGCTTTCTTT. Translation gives CASSLFRATEAFF.

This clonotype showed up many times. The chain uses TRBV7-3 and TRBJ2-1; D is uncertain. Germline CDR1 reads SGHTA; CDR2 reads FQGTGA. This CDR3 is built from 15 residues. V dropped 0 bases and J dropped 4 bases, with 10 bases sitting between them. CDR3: CASSLTSDQYNEQFF. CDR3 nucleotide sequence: TGTGCCAGCAGCTTAACTTCGGACCAGTACAATGAGCAGTTCTTC.

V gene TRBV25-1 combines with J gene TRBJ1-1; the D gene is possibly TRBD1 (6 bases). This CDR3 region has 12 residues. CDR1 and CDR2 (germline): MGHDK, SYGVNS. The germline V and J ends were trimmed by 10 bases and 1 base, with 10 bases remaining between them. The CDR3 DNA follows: TGTGCCACCAGGGGCCAGAACACTGAAGCTTTCTTT. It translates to CATRGQNTEAFF.

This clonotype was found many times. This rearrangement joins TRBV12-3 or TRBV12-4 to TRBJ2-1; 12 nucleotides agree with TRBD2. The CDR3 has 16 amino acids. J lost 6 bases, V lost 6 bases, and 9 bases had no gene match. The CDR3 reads CASRSGTSGLFNEQFF. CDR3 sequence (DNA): TGTGCCAGCAGGTCCGGGACTAGCGGGCTCTTCAATGAGCAGTTCTTC.

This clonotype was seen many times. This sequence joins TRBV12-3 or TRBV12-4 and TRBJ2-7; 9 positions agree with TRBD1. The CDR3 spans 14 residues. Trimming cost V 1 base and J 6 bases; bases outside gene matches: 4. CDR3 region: CASSLGTGVSEQYF. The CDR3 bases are TGTGCCAGCAGTTTAGGGACAGGGGTTTCCGAGCAGTACTTC.

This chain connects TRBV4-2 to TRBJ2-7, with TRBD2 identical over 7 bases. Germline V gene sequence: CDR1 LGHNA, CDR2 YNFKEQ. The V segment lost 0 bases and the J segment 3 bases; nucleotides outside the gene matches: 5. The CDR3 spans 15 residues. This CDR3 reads CASSQDQASGYEQYF. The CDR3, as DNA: TGTGCCAGCAGCCAAGATCAGGCTAGCGGCTACGAGCAGTACTTC.

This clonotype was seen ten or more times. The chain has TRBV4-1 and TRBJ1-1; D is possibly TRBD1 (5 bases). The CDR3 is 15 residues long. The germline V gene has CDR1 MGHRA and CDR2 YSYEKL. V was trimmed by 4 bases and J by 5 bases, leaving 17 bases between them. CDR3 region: CASSRTKDEGTEAFF. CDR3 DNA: TGCGCCAGCAGCCGCACTAAAGATGAGGGGACTGAAGCTTTCTTT.

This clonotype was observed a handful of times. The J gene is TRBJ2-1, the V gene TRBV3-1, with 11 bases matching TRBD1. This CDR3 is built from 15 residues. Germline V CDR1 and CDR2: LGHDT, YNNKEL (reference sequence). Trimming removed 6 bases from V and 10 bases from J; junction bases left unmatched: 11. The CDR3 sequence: CASRAGTGGVREQFF. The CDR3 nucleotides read TGTGCCAGCAGAGCCGGGACAGGGGGGGTCAGGGAGCAGTTCTTC.

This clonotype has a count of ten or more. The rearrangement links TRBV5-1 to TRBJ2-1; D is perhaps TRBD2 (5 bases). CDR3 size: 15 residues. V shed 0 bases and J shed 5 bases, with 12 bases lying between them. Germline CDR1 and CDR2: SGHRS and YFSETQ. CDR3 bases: TGCGCCAGCAGCTTGGTGCGGGTGCTTGACAATGAGCAGTTCTTC. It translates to CASSLVRVLDNEQFF.

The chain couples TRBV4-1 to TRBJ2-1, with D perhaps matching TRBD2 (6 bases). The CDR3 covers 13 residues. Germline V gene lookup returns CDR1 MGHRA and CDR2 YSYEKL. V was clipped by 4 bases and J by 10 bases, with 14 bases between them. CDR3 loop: CASSPGGVREQFF. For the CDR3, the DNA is TGCGCCAGCAGCCCAGGAGGGGTACGGGAGCAGTTCTTC.

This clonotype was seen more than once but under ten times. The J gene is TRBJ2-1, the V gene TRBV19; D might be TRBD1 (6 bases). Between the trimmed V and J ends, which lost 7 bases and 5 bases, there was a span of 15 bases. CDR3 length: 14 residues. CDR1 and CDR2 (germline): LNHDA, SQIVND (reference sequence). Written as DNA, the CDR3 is TGTGCCAGTAAAGGGGACATGGCGGACAATGAGCAGTTCTTC. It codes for CASKGDMADNEQFF. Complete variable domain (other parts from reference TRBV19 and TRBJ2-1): DGGITQSPKYLFRKEGQNVTLSCEQNLNHDAMYWYRQDPGQGLRLIYYSQIVNDFQKGDIAEGYSVSREKKESFPLTVTSAQKNPTAFYLCASKGDMADNEQFFGPGTRLTVL.

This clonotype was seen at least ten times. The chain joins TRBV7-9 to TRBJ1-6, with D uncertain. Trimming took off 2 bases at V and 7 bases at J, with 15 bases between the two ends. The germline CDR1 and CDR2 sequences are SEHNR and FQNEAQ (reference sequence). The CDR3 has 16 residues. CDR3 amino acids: CASSLLLTEGNSPLHF. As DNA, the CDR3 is TGTGCCAGCAGCTTACTGTTGACGGAAGGGAATTCACCCCTCCACTTT.

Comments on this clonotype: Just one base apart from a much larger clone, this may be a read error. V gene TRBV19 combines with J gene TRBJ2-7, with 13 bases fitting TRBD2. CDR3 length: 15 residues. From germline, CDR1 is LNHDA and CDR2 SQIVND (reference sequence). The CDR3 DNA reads TGTGCCAGTAGTACCGGGACTAGCGGGGCCTATGAGCAGTCCTTC. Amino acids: CASSTGTSGAYEQSF.

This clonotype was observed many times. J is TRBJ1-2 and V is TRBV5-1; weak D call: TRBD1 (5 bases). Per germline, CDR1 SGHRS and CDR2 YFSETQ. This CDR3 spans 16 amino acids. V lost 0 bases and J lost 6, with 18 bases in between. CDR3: CASSLDVRQGLHGYTF. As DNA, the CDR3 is TGCGCCAGCAGCTTGGATGTGCGGCAGGGCTTGCATGGCTACACCTTC.

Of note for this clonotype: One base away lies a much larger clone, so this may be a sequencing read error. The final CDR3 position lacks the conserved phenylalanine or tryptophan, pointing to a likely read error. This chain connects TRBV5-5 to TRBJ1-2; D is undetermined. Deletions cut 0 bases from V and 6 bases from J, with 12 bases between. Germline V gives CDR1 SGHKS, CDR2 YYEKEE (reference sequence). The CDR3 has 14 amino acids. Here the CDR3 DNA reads TGTGCCAGCAGCTTGGTGGTCGGGATACATGGCTACACCTTG. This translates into CASSLVVGIHGYTL.

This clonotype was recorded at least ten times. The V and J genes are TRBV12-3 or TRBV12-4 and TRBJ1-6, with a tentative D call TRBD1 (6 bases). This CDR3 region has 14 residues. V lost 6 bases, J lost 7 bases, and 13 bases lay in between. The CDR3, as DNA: TGTGCCAGCAGCCTTGGACAGTTCAATTCACCCCTCCACTTT. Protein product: CASSLGQFNSPLHF.

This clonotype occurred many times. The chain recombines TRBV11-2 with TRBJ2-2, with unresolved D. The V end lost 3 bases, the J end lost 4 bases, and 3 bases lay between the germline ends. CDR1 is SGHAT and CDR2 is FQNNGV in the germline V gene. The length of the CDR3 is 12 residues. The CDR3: CASSFFTGELFF. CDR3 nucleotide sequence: TGTGCCAGCAGCTTTTTCACCGGGGAGCTGTTTTTT.

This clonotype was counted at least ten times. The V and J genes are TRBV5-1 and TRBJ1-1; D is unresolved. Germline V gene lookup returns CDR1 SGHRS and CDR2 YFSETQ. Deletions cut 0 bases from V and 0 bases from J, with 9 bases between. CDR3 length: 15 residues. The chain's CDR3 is CASSLADRMNTEAFF. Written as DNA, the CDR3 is TGCGCCAGCAGCTTGGCCGACCGAATGAACACTGAAGCTTTCTTT.

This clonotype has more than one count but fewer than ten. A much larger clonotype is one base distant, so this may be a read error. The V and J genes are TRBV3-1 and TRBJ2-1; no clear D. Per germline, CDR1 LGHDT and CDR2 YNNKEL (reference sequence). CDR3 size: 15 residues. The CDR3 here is CASSQDSGSYNEQSF. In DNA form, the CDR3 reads TGTGCCAGCAGCCAAGACAGTGGCTCCTACAATGAGCAGTCCTTC.

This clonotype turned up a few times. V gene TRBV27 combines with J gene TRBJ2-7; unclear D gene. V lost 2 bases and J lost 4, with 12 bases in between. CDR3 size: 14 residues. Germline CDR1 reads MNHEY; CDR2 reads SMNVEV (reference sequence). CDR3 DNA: TGTGCCAGCAGTTTAGCCCTAAATAGGTACGAGCAGTACTTC. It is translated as CASSLALNRYEQYF.

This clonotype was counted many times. Here the CDR3 reads CASRKRQGMSSNQPQHF. For the CDR3, the DNA is TGTGCCAGCCGTAAGAGGCAGGGGATGTCTAGCAATCAGCCCCAGCATTTT. The rearrangement uses TRBV12-3 or TRBV12-4 and TRBJ1-5; maybe TRBD1 (6 bases). V dropped 8 bases and J dropped 0 bases, with 20 bases sitting between them. The CDR3 extends over 17 amino acids.

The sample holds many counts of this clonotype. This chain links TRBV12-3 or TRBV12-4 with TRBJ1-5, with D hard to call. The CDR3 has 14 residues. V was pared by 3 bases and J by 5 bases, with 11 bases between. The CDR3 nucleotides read TGTGCCAGCAGTTTTGCGGAAGTTGATCAGCCCCAGCATTTT. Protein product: CASSFAEVDQPQHF.

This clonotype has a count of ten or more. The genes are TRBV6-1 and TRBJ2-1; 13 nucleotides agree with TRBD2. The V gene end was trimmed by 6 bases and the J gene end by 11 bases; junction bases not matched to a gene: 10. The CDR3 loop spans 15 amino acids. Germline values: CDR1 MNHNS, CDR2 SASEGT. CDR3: CASRPPGLAGLKQFF. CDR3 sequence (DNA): TGTGCCAGCAGGCCACCGGGACTAGCGGGGCTAAAGCAGTTCTTC.